This is a list of T cell receptor beta chains from one sample in a study of blood T cell repertoires in COVID-19. TCRdb keeps only in-frame clones here, not all; method: immunoSEQ multiplex PCR. The data hold under 250,000 clones, with around 83% observed a single time. The sequenced sample consisted of peripheral blood. The source of these receptors is a man aged 45-65 years with active or convalescent COVID-19. The CDR3 runs from the conserved cysteine through the conserved F or W. D genes are given only for firm matches. Size is omitted from some rows. Given values are once, few, many or a class for expanded clones.

clone_size d_call j_call v_call cdr3_nt cdr3_aa
. TRBD2 TRBJ2-7 TRBV27 TGTGCCAGCAGCTCCGGGACTAGCGACTACGAGCAGTACTTC CASSSGTSDYEQYF
. . TRBJ2-3 TRBV4-2 TGTGCCAGCAGCCAAGATCAGGGCGGGGGCCCCAGCACAGATACGCAGTATTTT CASSQDQGGGPSTDTQYF
once . TRBJ2-5 TRBV6-7 TGTGCCAGCAGTTCGAACAGGATCCGGGAGACCCAGTACTTC CASSSNRIRETQYF
. TRBD1 TRBJ2-7 TRBV5-4 TGTGCCAGCAGCCCTGACAGGGTCTACGAGCAGTACTTC CASSPDRVYEQYF
. . TRBJ2-5 TRBV5-8 TGTGCCAGCAGCTTGAAAACAGGGAGCAGGGAGACCCAGTACTTC CASSLKTGSRETQYF
few TRBD1 TRBJ2-2 TRBV7-2 TGTGCCAGCAGCTTATGGGCAGGGGGCACCGGGGAGCTGTTTTTT CASSLWAGGTGELFF
. TRBD1 TRBJ1-1 TRBV28 TGTGCCAGCAGTTTAGGGGACAGAGGGACTGAAGCTTTCTTT CASSLGDRGTEAFF
. TRBD1 TRBJ1-3 TRBV27 TGTGCCAGCAGTTCATCTTCGACAGGGGGAAACACCATATATTTT CASSSSSTGGNTIYF
. . TRBJ2-7 TRBV5-1 TGCGCCAGCAGCTTCCCCGGGACACCCTACGAGCAGTACTTC CASSFPGTPYEQYF
. . TRBJ2-7 TRBV5-1 TGCGCCAGCAGCTTGGTGGGACTGGAAGTTCACGAGCAGTACTTC CASSLVGLEVHEQYF
. . TRBJ1-2 TRBV6-1 TGTGCCAGCAGTGAATCCGCGGCAGACTATGGCTACACCTTC CASSESAADYGYTF
. TRBD1 TRBJ2-3 TRBV2 TGTGCCAGCAGTCGGGACAGGGGCACAGATACGCAGTATTTT CASSRDRGTDTQYF
. . TRBJ1-1 TRBV5-5 TGTGCCAGCAGCTCCCTTGGACAGAACACTGAAGCTTTCTTT CASSSLGQNTEAFF
. TRBD2 TRBJ2-7 TRBV4-3 TGCGCCAGCAGCCGGGGACTAGCGGGGAACTTGGAGCAGTACTTC CASSRGLAGNLEQYF
. TRBD1 TRBJ2-7 TRBV29-1 TGCAGCGTTCGTCAGGGGGCCTCCTACGAGCAGTACTTC CSVRQGASYEQYF
. TRBD2 TRBJ2-1 TRBV7-9 TGTGCCAGCAGCTTAGGGATAGCGGGGGCCCTTGCACTCTTC CASSLGIAGALALF
once . TRBJ1-2 TRBV2 TGTGCCAGCAGTGAAACACGGGAGGGGGGCTACACCTTC CASSETREGGYTF
. . TRBJ1-1 TRBV7-3 TGTGCCAGCAGCTTAGGATGGGGGCAGAACACTGAAGCTTTCTTT CASSLGWGQNTEAFF
few . TRBJ2-5 TRBV6-2/TRBV6-3 TGTGCCAGCAGTTACAGGACCCCGGGAAAATTTTTGGAGACCCAGTACTTC CASSYRTPGKFLETQYF
. TRBD1 TRBJ1-2 TRBV28 TGTGCCAGCAAGTTACAGGGGCTATATGGCTACACCTTC CASKLQGLYGYTF
few . TRBJ2-7 TRBV6-5 TGTGCCAGCAGCCTCTCAGGCACCCCGGGAGAGCAGTACTTC CASSLSGTPGEQYF
. . TRBJ2-5 TRBV18 TGTGCCAGCTCACCCAACCAGGAGACCCAGTACTTC CASSPNQETQYF
. . TRBJ1-5 TRBV6-6 TGTGCCAGCAGTCGGGCCGATTCCAATCAGCCCCAGCATTTT CASSRADSNQPQHF
once . TRBJ1-5 TRBV6-2/TRBV6-3 TGTGCCAGCAGTTACATGGGAGGCCAGCCCCAGCATTTT CASSYMGGQPQHF
few TRBD1 TRBJ1-2 TRBV16 TGTGCCAGCAGCCAATGGGGACAGCCGTTAGTTTTTAACTATGGCTACACCTTC CASSQWGQPLVFNYGYTF
once TRBD1 TRBJ2-5 TRBV19 TGTGCCAGTCAGGGACAGCTTCAAGAGACCCAGTACTTC CASQGQLQETQYF
. TRBD2 TRBJ2-3 TRBV7-9 TGTGCCAGCAGCGCAGTCTCGGGGGGAAATACGCAGTGTTTT CASSAVSGGNTQCF
. TRBD2 TRBJ2-7 TRBV19 TGTGCCAGTACCTCCCGAGCGGGAGGATACTACGAGCAGTACTTC CASTSRAGGYYEQYF
. . TRBJ2-3 TRBV7-3 TGTGCCAGCAGCCCCGGCAGGGCCCCAGATACGCAGTATTTT CASSPGRAPDTQYF
. TRBD1 TRBJ1-1 TRBV4-1 TGCGCCAGCAGCCAAACCGGGACAGGGGACACTGAAGCTTTCTTT CASSQTGTGDTEAFF
. . TRBJ2-7 TRBV6-2/TRBV6-3 TGTGCCAGCAGTTACTCCCAGATACTATACGAGCAGTACTTC CASSYSQILYEQYF
. . TRBJ2-5 TRBV10-3 TGTGCCATCAGTGATTATGGGAGTGAGACCCAGTACTTC CAISDYGSETQYF
few . TRBJ1-1 TRBV20-1 TGCAGTGCGCGTCAGGACACTGAAGCTTTCTTT CSARQDTEAFF
few TRBD2 TRBJ2-1 TRBV5-1 TGCGCCAGCAGCCTTTTGACTAGCGGGAATTTGTACAATGAGCAGTTCTTC CASSLLTSGNLYNEQFF
. TRBD1 TRBJ2-3 TRBV9 TGTGCCAGCAGCCCCTCCTGGGACAGGACAGGGGCGCAGTATTTT CASSPSWDRTGAQYF
. . TRBJ1-2 TRBV5-1 TGCGCCAGCAGCTTGTATTTTGGTGCGGATTATGGCTACACCTTC CASSLYFGADYGYTF